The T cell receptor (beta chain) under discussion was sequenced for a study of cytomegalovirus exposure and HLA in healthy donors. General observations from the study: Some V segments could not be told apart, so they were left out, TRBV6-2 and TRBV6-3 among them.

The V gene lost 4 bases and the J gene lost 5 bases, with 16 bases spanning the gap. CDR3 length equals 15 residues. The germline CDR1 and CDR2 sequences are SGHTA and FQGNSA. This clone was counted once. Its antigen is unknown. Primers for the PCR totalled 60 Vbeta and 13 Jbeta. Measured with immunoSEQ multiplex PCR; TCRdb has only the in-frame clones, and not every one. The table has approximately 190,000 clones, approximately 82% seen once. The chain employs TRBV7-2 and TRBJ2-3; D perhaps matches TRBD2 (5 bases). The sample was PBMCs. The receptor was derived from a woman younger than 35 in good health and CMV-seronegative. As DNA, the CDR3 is TGTGCCAGCAGCTCTAGCCCCGAACGGCGAGATACGCAGTATTTT. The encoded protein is CASSSSPERRDTQYF.